This T cell receptor beta chain was recorded in a study of cytomegalovirus exposure and HLA in healthy donors. At the level of the study: Previous work identified roughly 120 million unique TCR beta sequences from roughly 180 million T cells. Clustering assigned about 80% of the approximately 400 genotyped donors to the Caucasian-associated ancestry cluster. General study results and limits: Later, TCR association rates were found to vary by HLA locus, highest for DRB1 and lowest for HLA-C.

The CDR3 is 14 amino acids. V lost 2 bases, J lost 9 bases, and 8 bases stayed unmatched. Germline CDR1 is SGDLS and CDR2 is YYNGEE. For this clone: Its antigen is still unknown.

Vbeta (60) and Jbeta (13) primers were used in the PCR. In the authors' methods: An analysis performed later counted roughly 80 million unique TCR beta chains (roughly 10 million of them shared). Measured with immunoSEQ multiplex PCR; TCRdb has only the in-frame clones, and not every one. The DNA was the basis for D and trimming; V, J and clone size are from that table. Of more than 95,000 clones in the sample, more than 75% were seen once. V usage is TRBV9 and J usage is TRBJ2-4, with 7 nucleotides matching TRBD2. The specimen was PBMCs. This receptor was identified in a woman aged 18-30 years in good health and CMV-seropositive. The CDR3 DNA reads TGTGCCAGCAGCGTCCTTAGCGGGCCAGGCATTCAGTACTTC. This sequence encodes CASSVLSGPGIQYF. Based on the CDR3 plus reference TRBV9 and TRBJ2-4, the full variable domain is DSGVTQTPKHLITATGQRVTLRCSPRSGDLSVYWYQQSLDQGLQFLIQYYNGEERAKGNILERFSAQQFPDLHSELNLSSLELGDSALYFCASSVLSGPGIQYFGAGTRLSVL.